The source of this TCR beta chain is a study of blood T cell repertoires in COVID-19. Germline assignment: CDR1 SGHTA and CDR2 FQGNSA. Trimming took 6 bases from V and 0 from J; bases not matched to a gene: 3. This CDR3 region has 15 residues. The age range of participants was 18 to 89 years, with residence in fewer than 25 US areas. Sequencing was performed with immunoSEQ multiplex PCR; in TCRdb, only in-frame clones are kept and a portion is missing. Of 140,000 or so clones in the sample, over 80% were seen once. The chain links TRBV7-2 to TRBJ1-5; 9 nucleotides align to TRBD1. Sequenced sample: PBMCs or T cells enriched from blood (not recorded which). The TCR comes from a man in his fifties or sixties who had recovered from COVID-19. The CDR3 here is CASSRTGDSNQPQHF. The CDR3 nucleotides read TGTGCCAGCAGTCGGACAGGGGATAGCAATCAGCCCCAGCATTTT.